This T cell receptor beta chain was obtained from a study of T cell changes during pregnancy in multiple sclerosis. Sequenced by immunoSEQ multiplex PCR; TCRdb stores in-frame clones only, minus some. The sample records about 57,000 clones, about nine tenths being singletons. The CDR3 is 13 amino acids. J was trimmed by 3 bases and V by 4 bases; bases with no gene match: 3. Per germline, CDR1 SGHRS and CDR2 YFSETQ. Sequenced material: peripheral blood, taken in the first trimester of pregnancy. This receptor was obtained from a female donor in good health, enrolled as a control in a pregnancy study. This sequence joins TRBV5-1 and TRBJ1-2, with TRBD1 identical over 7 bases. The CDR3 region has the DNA TGCGCCAGCAGCGCCGGGACAGACTATGGCTACACCTTC. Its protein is CASSAGTDYGYTF.